This T cell receptor (beta chain) was identified during a study of shared clonotypes between healthy human individuals. As regards this clone: Its antigen is as yet unknown.

The unsorted PBMC replicate PCRs were performed with about 300 ng DNA, roughly 30,000 T cell genomes. Per the study methods: Junction-only sequences without quality scores came from ImmunoSEQ, so filtering differed. TCRdb's table, derived via immunoSEQ multiplex PCR, lists solely in-frame clones and lacks some. The V and J calls and clone size were taken over from that table, and D and trimming were inferred from the DNA. Among around 500,000 clones listed, 70% to 85% were seen once. In unsorted samples, genomic DNA was obtained using approximately 81 million PBMCs. Study outcomes and limitations: Sampling involved blood alone; tissue repertoires likely differ.

Germline V gives CDR1 SQVTM, CDR2 ANQGSEA. The V and J ends lost 6 bases and 7 bases, in that order; junction bases with no gene match: 9. This CDR3 has 14 amino acids. This receptor was identified in a woman in her forties in good health. Some clones in this sample may be carry-over from other donors' samples. The sequenced sample was PBMCs. V usage is TRBV29-1 and J usage is TRBJ2-1; 10 bases are a match to TRBD2. The CDR3 protein is CSVKAGGPWNEQFF. The CDR3 region has the DNA TGCAGCGTCAAAGCGGGAGGGCCTTGGAATGAGCAGTTCTTC.